The rows below give T cell receptor beta chains drawn from one sample of a study of blood T cell repertoires in COVID-19. Only in-frame clones appear in the TCRdb table, and some are missing; sequencing was by immunoSEQ multiplex PCR. The data hold 200,000 to 300,000 clones, with around nine tenths observed a single time. Sequenced sample: peripheral blood. These receptors came from a man aged 30-40 years with active or convalescent COVID-19. The CDR3 runs from the conserved cysteine through the conserved F or W. Each record gives: V gene, D gene, clone size, J gene, CDR3 DNA, CDR3 protein. The D gene is left open where the match is weak. Clone size is not always given. Where it is, it says once, few, many or a class for expanded clones.

v_gene: TRBV30; d_gene: TRBD2; abundance: -; j_gene: TRBJ2-1; CDR3nt: TGTGCCTGGAGTCCAGAAGCGGGGGGGCAGTTCTTC; CDR3aa: CAWSPEAGGQFF
v_gene: TRBV7-9; d_gene: -; abundance: -; j_gene: TRBJ2-7; CDR3nt: TGTGCCAGCAGCTTTCGCTCCTACGAGCAGTACTTC; CDR3aa: CASSFRSYEQYF
v_gene: TRBV7-6; d_gene: TRBD1; abundance: -; j_gene: TRBJ1-2; CDR3nt: TGTGCCAGCAGCTCAAAACAGGGGGTGAAGTGGGGCTACACCTTC; CDR3aa: CASSSKQGVKWGYTF
v_gene: TRBV5-1; d_gene: TRBD1; abundance: -; j_gene: TRBJ1-3; CDR3nt: TGCGCCAGCAGCTTGGAGCCGGGACAGGGGGTTTCTCCACACCCATACTCTGGAAACACCATATATTTT; CDR3aa: CASSLEPGQGVSPHPYSGNTIYF
v_gene: TRBV6-2/TRBV6-3; d_gene: -; abundance: -; j_gene: TRBJ1-5; CDR3nt: TGTGCCAGCAGCGACATAGGACAGCCTTATCAGCCCCAGCATTTT; CDR3aa: CASSDIGQPYQPQHF
v_gene: TRBV30; d_gene: -; abundance: -; j_gene: TRBJ2-7; CDR3nt: TGTGCCTGGACCCGAGGGGGGGCGAGTTCTTACGAGCAGTACTTC; CDR3aa: CAWTRGGASSYEQYF
v_gene: TRBV11-3; d_gene: -; abundance: once; j_gene: TRBJ2-5; CDR3nt: TGTGCCAGCAGCAAAACAGGGACCGAGACCCAGTACTTC; CDR3aa: CASSKTGTETQYF
v_gene: TRBV5-6; d_gene: -; abundance: -; j_gene: TRBJ1-1; CDR3nt: TGTGCCAGCAGCTTGGGTGGCAGCACTGAAGCTTTCTTT; CDR3aa: CASSLGGSTEAFF
v_gene: TRBV5-4; d_gene: TRBD1; abundance: -; j_gene: TRBJ2-3; CDR3nt: TGTGCCAGCAGCTTCGAGGGGGCGCGGGGCACAGATACGCAGTATTTT; CDR3aa: CASSFEGARGTDTQYF
v_gene: TRBV7-6; d_gene: -; abundance: -; j_gene: TRBJ2-7; CDR3nt: TGTGCCAGCAGCTTACTTGGGGGGACGCGGGTCTACGAGCAGTACTTC; CDR3aa: CASSLLGGTRVYEQYF
v_gene: TRBV27; d_gene: TRBD2; abundance: -; j_gene: TRBJ2-2; CDR3nt: TGTGCCAGCAATTTCAAAAGCGGGGCCGGGGAGCTGTTTTTT; CDR3aa: CASNFKSGAGELFF
v_gene: TRBV6-6; d_gene: TRBD1; abundance: -; j_gene: TRBJ1-5; CDR3nt: TGTGCCAGCAGTCAACAGGGGCTTCAGCCCCAGCATTTT; CDR3aa: CASSQQGLQPQHF
v_gene: TRBV6-5; d_gene: TRBD1; abundance: -; j_gene: TRBJ2-1; CDR3nt: TGTGCCAGCAGTTCAGACAGGGGGCTCAGGTACAATGAGCAGTTCTTC; CDR3aa: CASSSDRGLRYNEQFF
v_gene: TRBV7-8; d_gene: -; abundance: -; j_gene: TRBJ1-5; CDR3nt: TGTGCCAGCAGCTTAGTAGGAGGGTTTAGCAATCAGCCCCAGCATTTT; CDR3aa: CASSLVGGFSNQPQHF
v_gene: TRBV7-9; d_gene: -; abundance: -; j_gene: TRBJ2-4; CDR3nt: TGTGCCAGCAGCTTCCGGGAAAACATTCAGTACTTC; CDR3aa: CASSFRENIQYF
v_gene: TRBV6-5; d_gene: TRBD2; abundance: -; j_gene: TRBJ2-7; CDR3nt: TGTGCCAGCAGGAACGGACTAGCGGGGGCCTACGAGCAGTACTTC; CDR3aa: CASRNGLAGAYEQYF
v_gene: TRBV6-5; d_gene: -; abundance: -; j_gene: TRBJ2-1; CDR3nt: TGTGCCAGCAGTTACCCCGACAATGAGCAGTTCTTC; CDR3aa: CASSYPDNEQFF
v_gene: TRBV29-1; d_gene: TRBD1; abundance: few; j_gene: TRBJ1-2; CDR3nt: TGCAGCGTTGAAGATCAATCGGGACAGAATAACTATGGCTACACCTTC; CDR3aa: CSVEDQSGQNNYGYTF
v_gene: TRBV3-1/TRBV3-2; d_gene: TRBD1; abundance: -; j_gene: TRBJ1-3; CDR3nt: TGTGCCAGCAGCCAGACAGGGGCTGGAAACACCATATATTTT; CDR3aa: CASSQTGAGNTIYF
v_gene: TRBV7-2; d_gene: TRBD1; abundance: -; j_gene: TRBJ1-5; CDR3nt: TGTGCCAGCAGCCGGACAGGGGGCAATCAGCCCCAGCATTTT; CDR3aa: CASSRTGGNQPQHF
v_gene: TRBV11-2; d_gene: TRBD2; abundance: many; j_gene: TRBJ2-3; CDR3nt: TGTGCCAGCAGCCGGACGGGACTAGCGAGGTCTAGCACAGATACGCAGTATTTT; CDR3aa: CASSRTGLARSSTDTQYF
v_gene: TRBV6-4; d_gene: -; abundance: -; j_gene: TRBJ1-5; CDR3nt: TGTGCCAGCAGCAGGGAAAGCAATCAGCCCCAGCATTTT; CDR3aa: CASSRESNQPQHF
v_gene: TRBV6-5; d_gene: TRBD2; abundance: -; j_gene: TRBJ2-3; CDR3nt: TGTGCCAGCAGTTACTCGTTTAGGGGAGGGGATACGCAGTATTTT; CDR3aa: CASSYSFRGGDTQYF
v_gene: TRBV9; d_gene: TRBD1; abundance: -; j_gene: TRBJ1-6; CDR3nt: TGTGCCAGCAGCGTGTCCGGACCGGGACAGGGTTATTCACCCCTCCACTTT; CDR3aa: CASSVSGPGQGYSPLHF
v_gene: TRBV29-1; d_gene: -; abundance: -; j_gene: TRBJ1-3; CDR3nt: TGCAGCGTTGATGTGGGAGCAGCCTCTGGAAACACCATATATTTT; CDR3aa: CSVDVGAASGNTIYF
v_gene: TRBV11-1; d_gene: -; abundance: -; j_gene: TRBJ2-3; CDR3nt: TGTGCCAGCAGCCCCCCTATCACAGATACGCAGTATTTT; CDR3aa: CASSPPITDTQYF
v_gene: TRBV7-9; d_gene: TRBD1; abundance: few; j_gene: TRBJ1-3; CDR3nt: TGTGCCAGCAGCACTCCAGGGGGAGGAAACACCATATATTTT; CDR3aa: CASSTPGGGNTIYF
v_gene: TRBV5-1; d_gene: -; abundance: -; j_gene: TRBJ2-2; CDR3nt: TGCGCCAGCAGCTTGACAGGCGGCACCGGGGAGCTGTTTTTT; CDR3aa: CASSLTGGTGELFF
v_gene: TRBV27; d_gene: -; abundance: few; j_gene: TRBJ2-3; CDR3nt: TGTGCCAGCAGCGTCTTGGCGGGAATCACAGATACGCAGTATTTT; CDR3aa: CASSVLAGITDTQYF
v_gene: TRBV27; d_gene: -; abundance: -; j_gene: TRBJ2-3; CDR3nt: TGTGCCAGCAGTTTCTCTTTTAGCACAGATACGCAGTATTTT; CDR3aa: CASSFSFSTDTQYF
v_gene: TRBV7-9; d_gene: TRBD1; abundance: once; j_gene: TRBJ2-7; CDR3nt: TGTGCCAGCAGCAAAGGGGACAGACTAATCCCCCACGAGCAGTACTTC; CDR3aa: CASSKGDRLIPHEQYF
v_gene: TRBV10-3; d_gene: TRBD1; abundance: -; j_gene: TRBJ1-2; CDR3nt: TGTGCCATCAGCGAGGGGGCAGGCTATGGCTACACCTTC; CDR3aa: CAISEGAGYGYTF
v_gene: TRBV6-5; d_gene: -; abundance: -; j_gene: TRBJ1-3; CDR3nt: TGTGCCAGCAGTTACTCACAGGGAAACACCATATATTTT; CDR3aa: CASSYSQGNTIYF
v_gene: TRBV5-4; d_gene: TRBD1; abundance: -; j_gene: TRBJ1-2; CDR3nt: TGTGCCAGCAGCTGGGGACAGGCGGTCTATGGCTACACCTTC; CDR3aa: CASSWGQAVYGYTF
v_gene: TRBV6-1; d_gene: -; abundance: -; j_gene: TRBJ2-7; CDR3nt: TGTGCCAGCAGTGAATATTCTCAGGGCCTCATCTACGAGCAGTACTTC; CDR3aa: CASSEYSQGLIYEQYF
v_gene: TRBV7-7; d_gene: TRBD1; abundance: once; j_gene: TRBJ2-7; CDR3nt: TGTGCCAGCAGCTTAGGGCCCGGGACAGGGGACGAGCAGTACTTC; CDR3aa: CASSLGPGTGDEQYF
v_gene: TRBV11-2; d_gene: -; abundance: -; j_gene: TRBJ2-5; CDR3nt: TGTGCCAGCAGCTTAATTGAGGCACGAGAAGAGACCCAGTACTTC; CDR3aa: CASSLIEAREETQYF
v_gene: TRBV29-1; d_gene: -; abundance: -; j_gene: TRBJ2-7; CDR3nt: TGCAGCGTTGTCGGTAGCGCAACCACCTACGAGCAGTACTTC; CDR3aa: CSVVGSATTYEQYF
v_gene: TRBV6-1; d_gene: -; abundance: -; j_gene: TRBJ1-2; CDR3nt: TGTGCCAGCAGTGAGGACCCGGGGTTCTCTGGCTACACCTTC; CDR3aa: CASSEDPGFSGYTF
v_gene: TRBV29-1; d_gene: -; abundance: few; j_gene: TRBJ1-1; CDR3nt: TGCAGCGTTTCAATTGGAGCTGAAGCTTTCTTT; CDR3aa: CSVSIGAEAFF
v_gene: TRBV6-5; d_gene: -; abundance: -; j_gene: TRBJ1-2; CDR3nt: TGTGCCAGCAGTTACTCGGGAGGGGTTGGCTACACCTTC; CDR3aa: CASSYSGGVGYTF
v_gene: TRBV19; d_gene: -; abundance: -; j_gene: TRBJ2-7; CDR3nt: TGTGCCAGTAGTATAAAGGCAGGGGACGAGCAGTACTTC; CDR3aa: CASSIKAGDEQYF